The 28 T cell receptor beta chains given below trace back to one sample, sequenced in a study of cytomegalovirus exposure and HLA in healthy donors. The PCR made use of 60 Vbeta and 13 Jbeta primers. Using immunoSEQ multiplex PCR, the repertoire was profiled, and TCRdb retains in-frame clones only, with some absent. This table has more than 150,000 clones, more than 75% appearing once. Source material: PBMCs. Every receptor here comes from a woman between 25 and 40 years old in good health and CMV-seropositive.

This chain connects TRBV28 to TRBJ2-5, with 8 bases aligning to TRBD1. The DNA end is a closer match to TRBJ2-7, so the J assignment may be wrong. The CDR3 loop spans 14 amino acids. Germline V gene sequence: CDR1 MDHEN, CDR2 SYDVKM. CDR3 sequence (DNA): TGTGCCAGCAGACCCCGGACAGGGAGGTACGAGCAGTACTTC. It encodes CASRPRTGRYEQYF.

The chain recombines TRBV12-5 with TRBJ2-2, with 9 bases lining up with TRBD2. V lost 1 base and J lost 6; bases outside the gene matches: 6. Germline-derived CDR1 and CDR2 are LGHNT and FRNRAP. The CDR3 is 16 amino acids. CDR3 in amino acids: CASGLAGLASAGELFF. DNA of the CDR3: TGTGCTAGTGGTTTGGCGGGACTAGCATCAGCCGGGGAGCTGTTTTTT.

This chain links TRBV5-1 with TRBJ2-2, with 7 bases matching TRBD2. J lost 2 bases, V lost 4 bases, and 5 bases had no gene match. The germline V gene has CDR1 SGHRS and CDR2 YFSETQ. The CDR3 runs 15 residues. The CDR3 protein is CASSPGGLNTGELFF. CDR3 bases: TGCGCCAGCAGCCCGGGGGGTCTAAACACCGGGGAGCTGTTTTTT.

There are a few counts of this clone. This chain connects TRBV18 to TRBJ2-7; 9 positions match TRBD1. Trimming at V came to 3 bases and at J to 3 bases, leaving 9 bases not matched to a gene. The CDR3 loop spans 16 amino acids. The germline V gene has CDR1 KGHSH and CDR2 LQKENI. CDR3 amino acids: CASSPSAGQGVYEQYF. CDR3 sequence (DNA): TGTGCCAGCTCACCTTCGGCGGGACAGGGCGTCTACGAGCAGTACTTC.

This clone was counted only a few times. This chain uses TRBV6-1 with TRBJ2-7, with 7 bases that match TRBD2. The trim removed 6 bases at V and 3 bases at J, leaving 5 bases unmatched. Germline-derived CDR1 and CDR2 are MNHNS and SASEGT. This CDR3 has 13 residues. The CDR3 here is CASSRGRDYEQYF. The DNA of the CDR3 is TGTGCCAGCAGCCGGGGGAGGGACTACGAGCAGTACTTC.

CDR3 nucleotides: TGTGCCAGCAAGCGACTGGTGGGTGGAGGCGAGCAGTACTTC. This gives the protein CASKRLVGGGEQYF. The rearrangement uses TRBV27 and TRBJ2-7, with a weak D call TRBD2 (5 bases). V was shortened by 7 bases and J by 6 bases, with 19 bases between the two germline ends. Per germline, CDR1 MNHEY and CDR2 SMNVEV (reference sequence). The CDR3 contains 14 residues.

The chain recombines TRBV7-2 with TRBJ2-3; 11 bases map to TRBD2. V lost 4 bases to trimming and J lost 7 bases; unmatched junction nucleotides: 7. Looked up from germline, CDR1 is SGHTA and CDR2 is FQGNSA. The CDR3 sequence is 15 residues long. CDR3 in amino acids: CASSSTSGGPYTQYF. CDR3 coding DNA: TGTGCCAGCAGCTCCACTAGCGGGGGTCCGTATACGCAGTATTTT.

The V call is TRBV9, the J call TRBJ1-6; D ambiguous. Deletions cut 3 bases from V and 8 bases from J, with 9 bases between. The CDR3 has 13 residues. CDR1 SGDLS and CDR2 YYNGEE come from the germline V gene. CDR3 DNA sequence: TGTGCCAGCAGCGAAAGACTGTATTCACCCCTCCACTTT. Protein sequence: CASSERLYSPLHF. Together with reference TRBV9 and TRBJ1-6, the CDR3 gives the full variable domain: DSGVTQTPKHLITATGQRVTLRCSPRSGDLSVYWYQQSLDQGLQFLIQYYNGEERAKGNILERFSAQQFPDLHSELNLSSLELGDSALYFCASSERLYSPLHFGNGTRLTVT.

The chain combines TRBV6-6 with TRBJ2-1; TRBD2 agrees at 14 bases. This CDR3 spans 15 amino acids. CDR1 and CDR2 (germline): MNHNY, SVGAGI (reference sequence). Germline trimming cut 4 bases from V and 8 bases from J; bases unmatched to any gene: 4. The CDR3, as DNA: TGTGCCAGCAGTTCTGGACTAGCGGGGGGCCATGAGCAGTTCTTC. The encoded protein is CASSSGLAGGHEQFF.

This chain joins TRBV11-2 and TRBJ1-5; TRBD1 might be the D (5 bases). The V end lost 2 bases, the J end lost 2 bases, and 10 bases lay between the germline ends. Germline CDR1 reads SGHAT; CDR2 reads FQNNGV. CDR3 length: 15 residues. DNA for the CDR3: TGTGCCAGCAGCTTATCGGCCAGGGGCAATCAGCCCCAGCATTTT. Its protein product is CASSLSARGNQPQHF.

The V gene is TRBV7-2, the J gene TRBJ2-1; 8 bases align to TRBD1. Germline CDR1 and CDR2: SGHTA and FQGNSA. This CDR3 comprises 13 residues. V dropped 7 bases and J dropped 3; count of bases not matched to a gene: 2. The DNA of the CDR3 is TGTGCCAGCAATACAGGGGGCTACAATGAGCAGTTCTTC. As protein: CASNTGGYNEQFF.

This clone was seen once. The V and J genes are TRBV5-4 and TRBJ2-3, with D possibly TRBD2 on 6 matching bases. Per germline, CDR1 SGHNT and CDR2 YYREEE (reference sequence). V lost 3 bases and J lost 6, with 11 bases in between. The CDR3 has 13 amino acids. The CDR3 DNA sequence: TGTGCCAGCAGCTCCCTCGGGGGTGATACGCAGTATTTT. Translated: CASSSLGGDTQYF.

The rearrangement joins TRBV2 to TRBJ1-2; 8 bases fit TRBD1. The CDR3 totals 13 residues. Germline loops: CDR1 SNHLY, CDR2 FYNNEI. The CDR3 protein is CDPYRGTNYGYTF. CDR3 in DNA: TGTGACCCCTACAGGGGGACGAACTATGGCTACACCTTC. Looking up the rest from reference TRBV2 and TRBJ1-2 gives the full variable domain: EPEVTQTPSHQVTQMGQEVILRCVPISNHLYFYWYRQILGQKVEFLVSFYNNEISEKSEIFDDQFSVERPDGSNFTLKIRSTKLEDSAMYFCDPYRGTNYGYTFGSGTRLTVV.

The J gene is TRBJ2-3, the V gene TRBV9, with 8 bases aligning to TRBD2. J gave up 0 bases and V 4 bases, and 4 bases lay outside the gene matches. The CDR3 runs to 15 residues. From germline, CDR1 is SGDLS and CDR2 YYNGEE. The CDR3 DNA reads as TGTGCCAGCAGCCTCGGGGGGGCTAGCACAGATACGCAGTATTTT. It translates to CASSLGGASTDTQYF.

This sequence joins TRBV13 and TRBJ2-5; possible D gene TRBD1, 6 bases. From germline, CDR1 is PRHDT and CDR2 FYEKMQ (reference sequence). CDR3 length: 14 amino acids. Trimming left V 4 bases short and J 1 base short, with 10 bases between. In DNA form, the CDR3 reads TGTGCCAGCAGCTACCGGACAGCCCAAGAGACCCAGTACTTC. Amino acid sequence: CASSYRTAQETQYF. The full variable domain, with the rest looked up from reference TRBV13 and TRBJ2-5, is AAGVIQSPRHLIKEKRETATLKCYPIPRHDTVYWYQQGPGQDPQFLISFYEKMQSDKGSIPDRFSAQQFSDYHSELNMSSLELGDSALYFCASSYRTAQETQYFGPGTRLLVL.

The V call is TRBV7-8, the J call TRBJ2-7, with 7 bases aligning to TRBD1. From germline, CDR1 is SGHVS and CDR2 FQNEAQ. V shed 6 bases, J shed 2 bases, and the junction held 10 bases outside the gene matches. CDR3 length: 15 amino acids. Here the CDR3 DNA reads TGTGCCAGCAGTCCGAGACAGGGCGCACCCTACGAGCAGTACTTC. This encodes CASSPRQGAPYEQYF.

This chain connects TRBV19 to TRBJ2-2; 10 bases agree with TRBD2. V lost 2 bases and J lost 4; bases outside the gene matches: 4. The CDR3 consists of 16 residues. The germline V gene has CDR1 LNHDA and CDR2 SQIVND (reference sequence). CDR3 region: CASSIHRTSGTGELFF. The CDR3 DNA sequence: TGTGCCAGTAGTATACACAGGACTAGCGGCACCGGGGAGCTGTTTTTT. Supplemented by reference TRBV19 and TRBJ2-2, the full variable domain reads DGGITQSPKYLFRKEGQNVTLSCEQNLNHDAMYWYRQDPGQGLRLIYYSQIVNDFQKGDIAEGYSVSREKKESFPLTVTSAQKNPTAFYLCASSIHRTSGTGELFFGEGSRLTVL.

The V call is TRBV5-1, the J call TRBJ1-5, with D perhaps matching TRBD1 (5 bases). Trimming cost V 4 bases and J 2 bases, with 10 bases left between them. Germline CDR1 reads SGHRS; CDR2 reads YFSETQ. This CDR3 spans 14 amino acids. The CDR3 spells CASSPGGGNQPQHF. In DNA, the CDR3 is TGCGCCAGCAGCCCCGGGGGGGGCAATCAGCCCCAGCATTTT.

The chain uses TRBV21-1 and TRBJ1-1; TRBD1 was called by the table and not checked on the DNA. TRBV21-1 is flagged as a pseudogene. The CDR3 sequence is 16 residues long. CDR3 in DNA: TGTGCCAGCAGCCGCTCCCTGGGGCAGGGCCGCACTGAAGCTTTCTTT. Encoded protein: CASSRSLGQGRTEAFF.

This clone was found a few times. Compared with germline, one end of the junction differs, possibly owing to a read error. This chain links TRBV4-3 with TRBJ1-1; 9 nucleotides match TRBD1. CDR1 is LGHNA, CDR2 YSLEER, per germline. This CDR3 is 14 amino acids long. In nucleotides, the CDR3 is TGCGCCAGCAGCGAAGACAGGGGGGACACTGAAGCTTTCTTT. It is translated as CASSEDRGDTEAFF.

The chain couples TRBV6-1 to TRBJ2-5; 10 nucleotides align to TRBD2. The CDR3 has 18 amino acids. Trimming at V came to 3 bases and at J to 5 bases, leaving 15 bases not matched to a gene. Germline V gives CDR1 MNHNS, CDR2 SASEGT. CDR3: CASSDRASGGAPRETQYF. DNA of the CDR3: TGTGCCAGCAGTGATAGGGCTAGCGGGGGTGCCCCGCGGGAGACCCAGTACTTC.

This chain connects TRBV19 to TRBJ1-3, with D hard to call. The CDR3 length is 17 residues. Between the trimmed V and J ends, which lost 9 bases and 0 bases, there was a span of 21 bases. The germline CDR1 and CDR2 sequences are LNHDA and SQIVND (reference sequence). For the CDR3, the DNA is TGTGCCAGCGCGGTCAGTCCCCCTTTAAGCTCTGGAAACACCATATATTTT. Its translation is CASAVSPPLSSGNTIYF.

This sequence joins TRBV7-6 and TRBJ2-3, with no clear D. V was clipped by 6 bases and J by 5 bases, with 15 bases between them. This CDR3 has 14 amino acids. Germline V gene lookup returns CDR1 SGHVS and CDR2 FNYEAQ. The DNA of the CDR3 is TGTGCCAGCAGGGAGCGCGGCTCACGAGATACGCAGTATTTT. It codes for CASRERGSRDTQYF.

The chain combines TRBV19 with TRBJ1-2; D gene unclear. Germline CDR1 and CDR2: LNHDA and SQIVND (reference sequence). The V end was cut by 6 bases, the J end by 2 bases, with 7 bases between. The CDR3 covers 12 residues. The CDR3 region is CASRYGNYGYTF. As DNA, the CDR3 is TGTGCCAGTAGGTACGGGAACTATGGCTACACCTTC.

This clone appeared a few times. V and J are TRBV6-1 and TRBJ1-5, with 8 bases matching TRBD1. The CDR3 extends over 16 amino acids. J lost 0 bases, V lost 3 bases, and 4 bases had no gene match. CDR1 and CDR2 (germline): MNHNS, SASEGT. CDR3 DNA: TGTGCCAGCAGTGAGGGACAGGTCATTAGCAATCAGCCCCAGCATTTT. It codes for CASSEGQVISNQPQHF.

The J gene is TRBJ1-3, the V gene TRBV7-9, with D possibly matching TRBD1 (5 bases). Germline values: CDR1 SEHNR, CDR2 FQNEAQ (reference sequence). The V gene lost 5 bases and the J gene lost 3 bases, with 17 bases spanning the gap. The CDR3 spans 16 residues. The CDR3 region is CASSPRGGVVGNTIYF. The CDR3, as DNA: TGTGCCAGCAGCCCGAGGGGAGGGGTGGTTGGAAACACCATATATTTT.

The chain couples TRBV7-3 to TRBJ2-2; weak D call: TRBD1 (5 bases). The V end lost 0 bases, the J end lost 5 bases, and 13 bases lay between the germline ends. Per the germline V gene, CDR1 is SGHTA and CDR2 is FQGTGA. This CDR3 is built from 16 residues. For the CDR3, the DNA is TGTGCCAGCAGCTTAACGCGGCCAGGGCTAACCGGGGAGCTGTTTTTT. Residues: CASSLTRPGLTGELFF. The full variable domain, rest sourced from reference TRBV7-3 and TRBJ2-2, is GAGVSQTPSNKVTEKGKYVELRCDPISGHTALYWYRQSLGQGPEFLIYFQGTGAADDSGLPNDRFFAVRPEGSVSTLKIQRTERGDSAVYLCASSLTRPGLTGELFFGEGSRLTVL.

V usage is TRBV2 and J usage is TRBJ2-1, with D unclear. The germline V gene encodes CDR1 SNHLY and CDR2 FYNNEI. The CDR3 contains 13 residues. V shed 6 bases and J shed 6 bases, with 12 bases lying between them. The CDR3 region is CASSLGPTNEQFF. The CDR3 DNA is TGTGCCAGCAGCTTGGGCCCCACCAATGAGCAGTTCTTC.